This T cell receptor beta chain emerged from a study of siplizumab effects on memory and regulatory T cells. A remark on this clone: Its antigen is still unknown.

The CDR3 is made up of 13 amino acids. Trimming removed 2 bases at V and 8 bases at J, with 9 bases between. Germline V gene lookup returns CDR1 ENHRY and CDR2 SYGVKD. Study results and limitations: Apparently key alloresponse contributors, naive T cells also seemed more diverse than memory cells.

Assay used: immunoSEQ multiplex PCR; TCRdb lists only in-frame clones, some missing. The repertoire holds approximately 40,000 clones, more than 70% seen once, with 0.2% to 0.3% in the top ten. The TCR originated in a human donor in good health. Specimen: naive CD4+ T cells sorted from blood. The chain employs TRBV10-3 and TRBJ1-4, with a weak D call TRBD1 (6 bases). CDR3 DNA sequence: TGTGCCATCAGTGAGACAGGGCGGGAAAAACTGTTTTTT. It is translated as CAISETGREKLFF.